A single sample gave rise to the 24 T cell receptor beta chains below, sequenced in a study of T-cell memory formation after mild COVID-19. TCRdb recomputed calls from the 5' RACE reads with MiXCR, one row per CDR3 protein. The sample contains a few hundred thousand distinct CDR3 sequences, around a sixth of which appear only once. The sequenced material came from PBMCs or a T cell subset sorted from them (not recorded which). The origin of the receptors is a man aged 18 to 29 who had mild COVID-19 (a few samples of this study predate the infection). Cell type and time point are not known.

This chain joins TRBV5-1 and TRBJ2-2; D unclear. Trimming stripped 0 bases from V and 4 bases from J, with 13 bases between. The CDR3 is made up of 16 amino acids. Per the germline V gene, CDR1 is SGHRS and CDR2 is YFSETQ. The CDR3, as DNA: TGCGCCAGCAGCTTGGACTTCGCTAGAAGCACCGGGGAGCTGTTTTTT. Translating gives CASSLDFARSTGELFF.

There are many counts of this clonotype. The chain couples TRBV11-2 to TRBJ1-1; 8 positions match TRBD1. The germline CDR1 and CDR2 sequences are SGHAT and FQNNGV. Trimming cost V 1 base and J 9 bases; bases outside gene matches: 4. The CDR3 covers 13 residues. The CDR3 region is CASSLVPRGQAFF. As DNA, the CDR3 is TGTGCCAGCAGCTTAGTCCCCAGGGGGCAAGCTTTCTTT.

The chain recombines TRBV6-1 with TRBJ1-5; 7 positions agree with TRBD1. V dropped 0 bases and J dropped 2; count of bases not matched to a gene: 7. Germline-derived CDR1 and CDR2 are MNHNS and SASEGT. The CDR3 length is 17 residues. CDR3 nucleotides: TGTGCCAGCAGTGAAGCGGCTCCAGGGGGGGGCAATCAGCCCCAGCATTTT. It specifies CASSEAAPGGGNQPQHF.

This clonotype was picked up many times. The V gene is TRBV28, the J gene TRBJ1-4, with D perhaps matching TRBD1 (6 bases). Trimming pared 4 bases from V and 5 bases from J, leaving 17 bases between. This CDR3 is built from 16 residues. Germline V gives CDR1 MDHEN, CDR2 SYDVKM. The chain's CDR3 is CASSSPGMGANEKLFF. Written as DNA, the CDR3 is TGTGCCAGCAGTTCTCCGGGGATGGGGGCGAATGAAAAACTGTTTTTT. Using reference TRBV28 and TRBJ1-4 for the parts outside the CDR3, the full variable domain is DVKVTQSSRYLVKRTGEKVFLECVQDMDHENMFWYRQDPGLGLRLIYFSYDVKMKEKGDIPEGYSVSREKKERFSLILESASTNQTSMYLCASSSPGMGANEKLFFGSGTQLSVL.

The genes are TRBV18 and TRBJ1-2; 10 nucleotides match TRBD1. J was trimmed by 6 bases and V by 2 bases; bases with no gene match: 12. Germline lookup yields CDR1 KGHSH and CDR2 LQKENI. The CDR3 is 17 residues long. CDR3 region: CASSPRLTGGGGDGYTF. CDR3 DNA sequence: TGTGCCAGCTCACCAAGGCTGACAGGGGGCGGTGGAGATGGCTACACCTTC.

This clonotype was observed a handful of times. The V and J genes are TRBV6-2 or TRBV6-3 and TRBJ2-1; no firm D call. V dropped 2 bases and J dropped 7 bases, with 9 bases sitting between them. There are 13 residues in the CDR3. Germline lookup yields CDR1 MNHEY and CDR2 SVGEGT. For the CDR3, the DNA is TGTGCCAGCAGTTACCCCCCAAGTAATGAGCAGTTCTTC. Protein: CASSYPPSNEQFF.

This clonotype was seen a few times. The V call is TRBV7-9, the J call TRBJ2-1; D might be TRBD1 or TRBD2, each matching 5 bases. The germline V gene encodes CDR1 SEHNR and CDR2 FQNEAQ (reference sequence). Between the trimmed V and J ends, which lost 8 bases and 8 bases, there was a span of 16 bases. This CDR3 is built from 13 residues. CDR3 sequence reads: CASGTRTRDEQFF. The CDR3 DNA is TGTGCCAGCGGGACGCGGACACGGGATGAGCAGTTCTTC.

This clonotype was counted many times. The rearrangement uses TRBV10-3 and TRBJ2-1; tentative D call: TRBD2 (6 bases). Trimming removed 5 bases from V and 5 bases from J, with 10 bases in between. CDR1 and CDR2 (germline): ENHRY, SYGVKD. The CDR3 contains 13 residues. Here the CDR3 reads CAISLGGDNEQFF. Here the CDR3 DNA reads TGTGCCATCAGTCTAGGAGGGGACAATGAGCAGTTCTTC.

About this clonotype: This may come from a read error, since a much larger clone is one base off. This chain uses TRBV9 with TRBJ2-3; D uncertain. Germline CDR1 reads SGDLS; CDR2 reads YYNGEE. This CDR3 has 11 amino acids. The V and J ends lost 3 bases and 6 bases respectively, with 5 bases between them. CDR3 region: CASSAADTQYF. The CDR3 coding sequence is TGTGCCAGCAGCGCCGCGGATACGCAGTATTTT.

The V gene is TRBV7-9, the J gene TRBJ2-7, with D unresolved. Germline V gene sequence: CDR1 SEHNR, CDR2 FQNEAQ (reference sequence). Trimming took off 0 bases at V and 1 base at J, with 4 bases between the two ends. The CDR3 covers 13 residues. The CDR3 loop is CASSLAWSYEQYF. In DNA form, the CDR3 reads TGTGCCAGCAGCTTAGCGTGGTCCTACGAGCAGTACTTC. The whole variable domain, remainder taken from reference TRBV7-9 and TRBJ2-7, is DTGVSQNPRHKITKRGQNVTFRCDPISEHNRLYWYRQTLGQGPEFLTYFQNEAQLEKSRLLSDRFSAERPKGSFSTLEIQRTEQGDSAMYLCASSLAWSYEQYFGPGTRLTVT.

The rearrangement joins TRBV29-1 to TRBJ2-7; 8 nucleotides line up with TRBD2. The CDR3 is made up of 14 amino acids. Losses at the gene ends were 3 bases for V and 4 bases for J; bases not matched to a gene: 8. Germline values: CDR1 SQVTM, CDR2 ANQGSEA. This chain's CDR3 is CSVDGGDVGYEQYF. The DNA of the CDR3 is TGCAGCGTTGACGGGGGGGACGTGGGGTACGAGCAGTACTTC.

The chain is built from TRBV4-1 and TRBJ1-5, with 7 nucleotides matching TRBD1. V trimming: 1 base; J trimming: 6 bases; junction bases outside the gene matches: 3. Germline CDR1 and CDR2: MGHRA and YSYEKL. The CDR3 is 14 residues long. The CDR3 spells CASSQAEGAQPQHF. The CDR3 coding sequence is TGCGCCAGCAGCCAAGCGGAGGGGGCTCAGCCCCAGCATTTT.

The rearrangement joins TRBV5-1 to TRBJ2-3; D might be TRBD1 (5 bases). The V gene lost 1 base and the J gene lost 4 bases, with 13 bases spanning the gap. The CDR3 spans 15 residues. From germline, CDR1 is SGHRS and CDR2 YFSETQ. The CDR3 region is CASSLPGALADTQYF. The CDR3 bases are TGCGCCAGCAGCTTGCCTGGGGCCCTAGCAGATACGCAGTATTTT. The whole variable domain, remainder taken from reference TRBV5-1 and TRBJ2-3, is KAGVTQTPRYLIKTRGQQVTLSCSPISGHRSVSWYQQTPGQGLQFLFEYFSETQRNKGNFPGRFSGRQFSNSRSEMNVSTLELGDSALYLCASSLPGALADTQYFGPGTRLTVL.

The genes are TRBV7-2 and TRBJ1-5; the match to TRBD1 covers 9 bases. Germline CDR1 and CDR2: SGHTA and FQGNSA. The CDR3 contains 15 residues. Unmatched junction bases numbered 5, after V lost 5 bases and J lost 3 bases. The CDR3 DNA is TGTGCCAGCAGCCTACGGACAGGGGACAATCAGCCCCAGCATTTT. This gives the protein CASSLRTGDNQPQHF. Looking up the rest from reference TRBV7-2 and TRBJ1-5 gives the full variable domain: GAGVSQSPSNKVTEKGKDVELRCDPISGHTALYWYRQSLGQGLEFLIYFQGNSAPDKSGLPSDRFSAERTGGSVSTLTIQRTQQEDSAVYLCASSLRTGDNQPQHFGDGTRLSIL.

This clonotype appeared a few times. The chain recombines TRBV5-1 with TRBJ2-3; D assignment may be TRBD1 or TRBD2 (6 bases each). Germline CDR1 and CDR2: SGHRS and YFSETQ. CDR3 length: 15 amino acids. Trimming stripped 0 bases from V and 7 bases from J, with 15 bases between. The CDR3 DNA follows: TGCGCCAGCAGCTTGGACCCGGGGGACATCAATACGCAGTATTTT. Encoded protein: CASSLDPGDINTQYF.

The chain couples TRBV28 to TRBJ1-1; tentatively, D is TRBD1 (5 bases). CDR3 length: 13 residues. Germline V lookup: CDR1 MDHEN, CDR2 SYDVKM. V lost 6 bases and J lost 7, with 15 bases in between. CDR3 residues: CASRLLHGGEAFF. CDR3 nucleotides: TGTGCCAGCAGGCTTCTCCATGGGGGTGAAGCTTTCTTT.

The V gene is TRBV6-5, the J gene TRBJ2-7, with TRBD2 matching over 11 bases. The germline CDR1 and CDR2 sequences are MNHEY and SVGAGI. The CDR3 runs to 13 residues. V trimming: 4 bases; J trimming: 10 bases; junction bases outside the gene matches: 6. CDR3 bases: TGTGCCAGCAGTTCAAGACTAGCGGGGTTACAGTACGTC. Residues: CASSSRLAGLQYV.

This clonotype was observed a handful of times. V gene TRBV3-1 combines with J gene TRBJ2-1; possible D gene TRBD2, 6 bases. CDR3 length: 14 residues. The germline V gene has CDR1 LGHDT and CDR2 YNNKEL (reference sequence). The germline V and J ends were trimmed by 3 bases and 4 bases, with 10 bases remaining between them. The chain's CDR3 is CASSQAGLYNEQFF. The CDR3 nucleotides are TGTGCCAGCAGCCAGGCGGGACTTTACAATGAGCAGTTCTTC.

This clonotype was seen more than once but under ten times. The chain recombines TRBV2 with TRBJ2-3; 9 bases align to TRBD2. CDR3 length: 15 residues. Looked up from germline, CDR1 is SNHLY and CDR2 is FYNNEI. Trimming at V came to 7 bases and at J to 0 bases, leaving 5 bases not matched to a gene. The CDR3 coding sequence is TGTGCCAGCAATAGCGGGGGAGATAGCACAGATACGCAGTATTTT. Its protein is CASNSGGDSTDTQYF.

The chain uses TRBV5-4 and TRBJ2-5; perhaps D is TRBD1 or TRBD2 (5 bases each). Trimming took 4 bases from V and 1 from J, leaving 17 bases between them. The V gene's germline CDR1 is SGHNT and CDR2 YYREEE (reference sequence). The CDR3 extends over 16 amino acids. CDR3 coding DNA: TGTGCCAGCAGCGGGGGATCCCCTCATGCCCAAGAGACCCAGTACTTC. It translates to CASSGGSPHAQETQYF.

There are a few counts of this clonotype. The J gene is TRBJ1-6, the V gene TRBV7-2; D is unresolved. Germline-derived CDR1 and CDR2 are SGHTA and FQGNSA. V lost 3 bases and J 7 bases, leaving 4 bases between the germline ends. This CDR3 spans 12 amino acids. DNA of the CDR3: TGTGCCAGCAGCTTCGCGAATTCACCCCTCCACTTT. Translation gives CASSFANSPLHF. Together with reference TRBV7-2 and TRBJ1-6, the CDR3 gives the full variable domain: GAGVSQSPSNKVTEKGKDVELRCDPISGHTALYWYRQSLGQGLEFLIYFQGNSAPDKSGLPSDRFSAERTGGSVSTLTIQRTQQEDSAVYLCASSFANSPLHFGNGTRLTVT.

This clonotype was detected only a few times. This chain connects TRBV6-5 to TRBJ1-2; 9 nucleotides align to TRBD1. The length of the CDR3 is 13 residues. The ends lost 2 bases at V and 7 bases at J; junction bases unmatched: 2. CDR1 is MNHEY and CDR2 is SVGAGI in the germline V gene. Written as DNA, the CDR3 is TGTGCCAGCAGTTACACAGGGGGCTCTGGCTACACCTTC. This sequence encodes CASSYTGGSGYTF.

This clonotype showed up just a few times. The chain joins TRBV20-1 to TRBJ1-4; the match to TRBD1 covers 11 bases. The trim removed 2 bases at V and 5 bases at J, leaving 7 bases unmatched. CDR1 DFQATT and CDR2 SNEGSKA come from the germline V gene (reference sequence). This CDR3 comprises 16 residues. CDR3 nucleotide sequence: TGCAGTGCTAGAAAGGCGGGGACAGGGGGGAATGAAAAACTGTTTTTT. This codes for CSARKAGTGGNEKLFF.

The rearrangement uses TRBV24-1 and TRBJ2-1, with TRBD2 matching 8 bases. The CDR3 is 15 amino acids. CDR1 is KGHDR, CDR2 SFDVKD, per germline. Losses at the gene ends were 2 bases for V and 5 bases for J; bases not matched to a gene: 4. CDR3 DNA sequence: TGTGCCACCAGTGATTATAGCGGGGCGGACAATGAGCAGTTCTTC. Protein product: CATSDYSGADNEQFF.